Below are 8 T cell receptor beta chains sequenced from a single sample in a study of beta chain features in type 1 diabetes. Study-level points and caveats: A moderate, significant TCRB CDR3 shortening appeared in type 1 diabetes across four CD4+ subsets.

The investigators reverse transcribed all of the isolated RNA, so they sequenced expressed TCRB transcripts. Produced via immunoSEQ multiplex PCR; TCRdb's table is partial and in-frame only. Among about 150,000 clones listed, about a tenth were seen once. Their target antigens are unknown. What was sequenced was central memory CD4+ T cells from blood. The receptor source for this set is a man between 25 and 39 years old with type 1 diabetes.

This clone was picked up a small number of times. The genes are TRBV5-1 and TRBJ2-7, with D tentatively TRBD2 (6 bases). This CDR3 has 14 amino acids. V lost 1 base and J lost 3, with 11 bases in between. Per germline, CDR1 SGHRS and CDR2 YFSETQ. The CDR3 is CASSLSRRDYEQYF. DNA of the CDR3: TGCGCCAGCAGCTTGAGCAGGAGGGACTACGAGCAGTACTTC.

This clone occurred a few times. The chain carries TRBV30 and TRBJ1-2; 7 bases line up with TRBD1. The CDR3 contains 14 residues. V was pared by 0 bases and J by 7 bases, with 8 bases of the junction left unmatched. CDR1 is GTSNPN and CDR2 is SVGIG in the germline V gene (reference sequence). The CDR3 is CAWSVNLGGVGYTF. DNA for the CDR3: TGTGCCTGGAGTGTAAATTTAGGGGGCGTTGGCTACACCTTC. The full variable domain, rest sourced from reference TRBV30 and TRBJ1-2, is SQTIHQWPATLVQPVGSPLSLECTVEGTSNPNLYWYRQAAGRGLQLLFYSVGIGQISSEVPQNLSASRPQDRQFILSSKKLLLSDSGFYLCAWSVNLGGVGYTFGSGTRLTVV.

The chain links TRBV7-9 to TRBJ1-5; possible D gene TRBD1, 6 bases. There are 15 residues in the CDR3. Trimming pared 0 bases from V and 3 bases from J, leaving 9 bases between. The germline V gene encodes CDR1 SEHNR and CDR2 FQNEAQ (reference sequence). The CDR3 here is CASSLAGGPNQPQHF. The CDR3 bases are TGTGCCAGCAGCTTAGCAGGGGGACCCAATCAGCCCCAGCATTTT.

This clone was counted many times. The identical CDR3 is also encoded by other nucleotide sequences in the sample. The chain couples TRBV28 to TRBJ2-7; 7 bases map to TRBD1. Trimming at V came to 6 bases and at J to 2 bases, leaving 4 bases not matched to a gene. CDR3 length: 13 residues. Germline CDR1 reads MDHEN; CDR2 reads SYDVKM. The CDR3 DNA reads as TGTGCCAGCAGCCCGGGACAGACCTACGAGCAGTACTTC. It is translated as CASSPGQTYEQYF.

V is TRBV19 and J is TRBJ2-4; 11 nucleotides align to TRBD1. V shed 7 bases and J 5 bases; nucleotides not matched to a gene: 7. CDR3 length: 15 amino acids. Germline CDR1 LNHDA, CDR2 SQIVND (reference sequence). The CDR3 loop is CASTQLGQGENIQYF. CDR3 nucleotide sequence: TGTGCCAGTACCCAACTGGGACAGGGGGAAAACATTCAGTACTTC.

This clone was seen a few times. The chain employs TRBV6-6 and TRBJ2-7; TRBD1 is a possible D gene (5 bases). This CDR3 comprises 14 residues. CDR1 is MNHNY, CDR2 SVGAGI, per germline (reference sequence). The V and J ends lost 2 bases and 1 base respectively, with 9 bases between them. DNA of the CDR3: TGTGCCAGCAGTTACGGGGCCGATTCCTACGAGCAGTACTTC. Translating it yields CASSYGADSYEQYF.

This clone was seen a handful of times. This chain joins TRBV4-2 and TRBJ2-3; 8 bases are a match to TRBD2. The V gene end was trimmed by 5 bases and the J gene end by 1 base; junction bases not matched to a gene: 5. This CDR3 spans 15 amino acids. Germline lookup yields CDR1 LGHNA and CDR2 YNFKEQ. CDR3: CASSLELAGTDTQYF. For the CDR3, the DNA is TGTGCCAGCAGCTTAGAACTAGCGGGCACAGATACGCAGTATTTT.

This clone was found a few times. At the DNA level, this CDR3 is encoded by other sequences in the same sample as well. The chain links TRBV28 to TRBJ2-5, with TRBD1 matching over 8 bases. Germline-derived CDR1 and CDR2 are MDHEN and SYDVKM. Trimming cost V 2 bases and J 5 bases; bases outside gene matches: 4. The CDR3 has 14 amino acids. CDR3 sequence reads: CASSLQGAMETQYF. CDR3 coding DNA: TGTGCCAGCAGTTTACAGGGGGCGATGGAGACCCAGTACTTC.